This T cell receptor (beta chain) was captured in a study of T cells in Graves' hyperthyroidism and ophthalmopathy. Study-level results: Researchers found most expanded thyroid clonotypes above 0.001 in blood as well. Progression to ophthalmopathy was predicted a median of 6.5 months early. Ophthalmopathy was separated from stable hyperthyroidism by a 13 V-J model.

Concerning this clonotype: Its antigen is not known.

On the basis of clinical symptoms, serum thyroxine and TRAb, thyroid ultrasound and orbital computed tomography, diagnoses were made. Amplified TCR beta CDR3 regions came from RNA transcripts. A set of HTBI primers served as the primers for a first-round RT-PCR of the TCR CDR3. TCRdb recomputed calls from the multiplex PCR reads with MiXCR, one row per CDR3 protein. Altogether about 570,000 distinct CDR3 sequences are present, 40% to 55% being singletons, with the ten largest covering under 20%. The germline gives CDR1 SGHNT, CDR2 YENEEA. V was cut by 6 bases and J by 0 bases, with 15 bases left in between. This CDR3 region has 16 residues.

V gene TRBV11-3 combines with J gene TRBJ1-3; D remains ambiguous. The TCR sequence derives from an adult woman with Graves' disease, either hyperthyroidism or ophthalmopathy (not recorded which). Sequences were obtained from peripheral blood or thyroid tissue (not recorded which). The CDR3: CASSPYSALSGNTIYF. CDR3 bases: TGTGCCAGCAGTCCTTATAGTGCCCTCTCTGGAAACACCATATATTTT.